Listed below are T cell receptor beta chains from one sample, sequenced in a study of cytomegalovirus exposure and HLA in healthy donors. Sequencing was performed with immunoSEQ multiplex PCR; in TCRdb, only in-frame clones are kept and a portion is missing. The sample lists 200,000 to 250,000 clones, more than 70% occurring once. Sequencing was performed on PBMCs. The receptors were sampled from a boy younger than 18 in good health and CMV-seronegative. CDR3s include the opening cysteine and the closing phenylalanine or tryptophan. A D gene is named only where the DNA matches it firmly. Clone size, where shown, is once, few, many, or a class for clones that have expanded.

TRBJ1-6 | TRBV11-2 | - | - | TGTGCCAGCAGCTCTCCAGGTTCTTTGGGACCCCTCCACTTT | CASSSPGSLGPLHF
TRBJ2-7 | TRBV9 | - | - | TGTGCCAGCAGCAGAACAGGGTGGTACGAGCAGTACTTC | CASSRTGWYEQYF
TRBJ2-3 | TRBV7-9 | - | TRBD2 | TGTGCCAGCAGCTTTAGGACTAGCGGGAACACAGATACGCAGTATTTT | CASSFRTSGNTDTQYF
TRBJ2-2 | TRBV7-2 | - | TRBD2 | TGTGCCAGCAGCCCGGGAGGTAGCGGACACACCGGGGAGCTGTTTTTT | CASSPGGSGHTGELFF
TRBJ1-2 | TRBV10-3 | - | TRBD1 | TGTGCCATCCGGCGACAGGGAATACGCTACACCTTC | CAIRRQGIRYTF
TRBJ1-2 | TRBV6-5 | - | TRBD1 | TGTGCCAGCCGAACCCCCGGGACAGAGAATGGCTACACCTTC | CASRTPGTENGYTF
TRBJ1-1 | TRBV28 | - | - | TGTGCCAGCAGTTCCTCCAGGGGCACTGAAGCTTTCTTT | CASSSSRGTEAFF
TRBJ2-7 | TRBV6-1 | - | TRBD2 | TGTGCCAGCAGTGAAGCGCTAGTGGCCGGACTAGCGGGTCGAAGCTCCTACGAGCAGTACTTC | CASSEALVAGLAGRSSYEQYF
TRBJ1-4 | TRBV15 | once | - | TGTGCCACCAGCAGAGCGATTTCGGACAGACTAATTGAAAAACTGTTTTTT | CATSRAISDRLIEKLFF
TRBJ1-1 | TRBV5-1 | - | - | TGCGCCAGCAGCTGGGTGGGGGAGGGAGGGACTGAAGCTTTCTTT | CASSWVGEGGTEAFF
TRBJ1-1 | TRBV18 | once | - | TGTGCCAGCTCACCAGGGGCCAACACTGAAGCTTTCTTT | CASSPGANTEAFF
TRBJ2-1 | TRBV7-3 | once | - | TGTGCCAGCAGCTTATCGTCAAGGGGCCTCCCGTACAATGAGCAGTTCTTC | CASSLSSRGLPYNEQFF
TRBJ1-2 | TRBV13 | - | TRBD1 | TGTGCCTCCTCCCGCGGGACAGGCCCCCTCTATGGCTACACCTTC | CASSRGTGPLYGYTF
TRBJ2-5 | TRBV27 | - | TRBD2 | TGTGCCAGCAGATCCTCCGCGGGGGGCGGGAAGACCCAGTACTTC | CASRSSAGGGKTQYF
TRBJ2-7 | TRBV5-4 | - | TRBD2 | TGTGCCAGCAGCTTGGCCCCAGGACTAGCGGTCTACGAGCAGTACTTC | CASSLAPGLAVYEQYF
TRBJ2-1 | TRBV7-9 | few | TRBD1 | TGTGCCAGCAACCCAGGGGGCCATGAGCAGTTCTTC | CASNPGGHEQFF
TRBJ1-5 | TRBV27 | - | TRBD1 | TGTGCCAGCAGGCGGACAGGGGCCGGCAATCAGCCCCAGCATTTT | CASRRTGAGNQPQHF
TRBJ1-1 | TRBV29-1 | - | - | TGCAGCGGGACTGCGGTGAACACTGAAGCTTTCTTT | CSGTAVNTEAFF
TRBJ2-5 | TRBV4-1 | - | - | TGCGCCAGCAGCATGACTGGGGAGACCCAGTACTTC | CASSMTGETQYF
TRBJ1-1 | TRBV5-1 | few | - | TGCGCCAGCAGCTTGGCCATCGGGGTTTGGTATACTGAAGCTTTCTTT | CASSLAIGVWYTEAFF
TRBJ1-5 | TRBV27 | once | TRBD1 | TGTGCCAGCAGAGCTGGGACAGGCGGCAATCAGCCCCAGCATTTT | CASRAGTGGNQPQHF
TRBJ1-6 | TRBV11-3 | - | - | TGTGCCAGCAGCTTACGGGGGGCGTTTAATAATTCACCCCTCCACTTT | CASSLRGAFNNSPLHF
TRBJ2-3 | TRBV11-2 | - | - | TGTGCCAGCAGCTTATGGGGCGGGGCCACAGATACGCAGTATTTT | CASSLWGGATDTQYF
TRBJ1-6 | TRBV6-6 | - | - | TGTGCCAGCAGTTACGGGTCAGGGGTCAATTCACCCCTCCACTTT | CASSYGSGVNSPLHF
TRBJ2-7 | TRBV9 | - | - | TGTGCCAGCAGCCCAACAGGATATGTGTACGAGCAGTACTTC | CASSPTGYVYEQYF
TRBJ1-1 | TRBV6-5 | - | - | TGTGCCAGCAGTTCTCGGGGGGCTGAGGCTTTCTTT | CASSSRGAEAFF
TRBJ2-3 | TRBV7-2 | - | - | TGTGCCAGCAGACATGACACAGATACGCAGTATTTT | CASRHDTDTQYF